This TCR beta chain was sequenced during a study of molecular identifiers for immune sequencing clone quantification. Study observations and caveats: Spiked Jurkat TCR RNA from one cell was reportedly detectable among over 800,000 naive cells. Clones that had above 20 RNA copies took up over 99% of effector molecules but under 1% in naive cells.

Construction of naive CD8 libraries employed about 17,000 to 1,100,000 sorted cells together with 10%, 30% or 50% RNA. Sorted naive CD8 T cells were those defined as CD8+CD4-CCR7+CD45RA+. TCRdb used MiXCR to reprocess the PCR reads, holding one entry per CDR3 protein. The sample includes about 320,000 distinct CDR3 sequences, 20% to 25% of them seen just once. The CDR3 sequence is 17 residues long. Trimming removed 3 bases from V and 6 bases from J; junction bases left unmatched: 12. Germline CDR1 and CDR2: SGDLS and YYNGEE. This clonotype was seen ten or more times. The target antigen is unknown. The sample taken for sequencing was naive CD8+ T cells from blood, with Jurkat cell RNA spiked in. The subset here: FACS-sorted CD8+CD4-CCR7+CD45RA+ naive T cells. This clonotype was obtained from a human donor in good health. Some libraries in this study had Jurkat cell RNA spiked in. The V gene is TRBV9, the J gene TRBJ1-6; 7 bases line up with TRBD1. CDR3 nucleotides: TGTGCCAGCAGCGAACGGGACAGCTCCCACATTAATTCACCCCTCCACTTT. Residues: CASSERDSSHINSPLHF.